A selection of T cell receptor beta chains follows, all from one sample in a study of cytomegalovirus exposure and HLA in healthy donors. Repertoires were generated with immunoSEQ multiplex PCR, while TCRdb's copy carries only in-frame clones and drops some. The table has 160,000 or so clones, approximately 80% seen once. Material: PBMCs. The receptors were gathered from a woman aged 45-65 years in good health and CMV-seronegative. CDR3s include the opening cysteine and the closing phenylalanine or tryptophan. Fields, in order: J gene, clone size, CDR3 length, V gene, D gene, CDR3 DNA, CDR3 protein. D genes are given only for firm matches. Clone size is not always given. Where it is, it says once, few, many or a class for expanded clones.

J: TRBJ2-3; size: NA; length: 18; V: TRBV27; D: TRBD2; DNA: TGTGCCAGCAGTCCCCTAGTTACCGGGACTAGCGTTACAGATACGCAGTATTTT; CDR3: CASSPLVTGTSVTDTQYF
J: TRBJ2-7; size: NA; length: 14; V: TRBV18; D: NA; DNA: TGTGCCAGCTCAGCGGACAGTACCCTCTACGAGCAGTACTTC; CDR3: CASSADSTLYEQYF
J: TRBJ2-7; size: once; length: 15; V: TRBV5-4; D: NA; DNA: TGTGCCAGCAGCTCTATAAACACGGACAACTACGAGCAGTACTTC; CDR3: CASSSINTDNYEQYF
J: TRBJ1-1; size: NA; length: 13; V: TRBV14; D: NA; DNA: TGTGCCAGCAGCCAAGTACGCGGGGGGGAAGCTTTCTTT; CDR3: CASSQVRGGEAFF
J: TRBJ1-2; size: NA; length: 14; V: TRBV28; D: NA; DNA: TGTGCCAGCAGTTTAGAGTTAGCTAACTATGGCTACACCTTC; CDR3: CASSLELANYGYTF
J: TRBJ1-1; size: NA; length: 16; V: TRBV19; D: NA; DNA: TGTGCCAGTAGTGTACAGGAGAACCTTCCGAACACTGAAGCTTTCTTT; CDR3: CASSVQENLPNTEAFF
J: TRBJ1-5; size: few; length: 16; V: TRBV2; D: NA; DNA: TGTGCCAGCAGGCTCGGGACACCAGAGTCCAATCAGCCCCAGCATTTT; CDR3: CASRLGTPESNQPQHF
J: TRBJ1-2; size: few; length: 16; V: TRBV28; D: NA; DNA: TGTGCCAGCAGTTTTATTGGGCGACAGAGATTCTATGGCTACACCTTC; CDR3: CASSFIGRQRFYGYTF
J: TRBJ2-5; size: NA; length: 14; V: TRBV5-8; D: TRBD1; DNA: TGTGCCAGCAGCTTGGGACAGGGCAAAGAGACCCAGTACTTC; CDR3: CASSLGQGKETQYF
J: TRBJ2-3; size: once; length: 14; V: TRBV18; D: TRBD1; DNA: TGTGCCAGCTCACAGCAGGGGGCATCTGATACGCAGTATTTT; CDR3: CASSQQGASDTQYF
J: TRBJ1-1; size: NA; length: 13; V: TRBV9; D: NA; DNA: TGTGCCAGCAGCGTAGGGGGGGACACTGAAGCTTTCTTT; CDR3: CASSVGGDTEAFF
J: TRBJ2-7; size: NA; length: 12; V: TRBV19; D: NA; DNA: TGTGCCAGTGCGACAGGCCCCTACGAGCAGTACTTC; CDR3: CASATGPYEQYF
J: TRBJ1-2; size: NA; length: 13; V: TRBV7-2; D: TRBD1; DNA: TGTGCCAGCAGCATGGGACAGTACTATGGCTACACCTTC; CDR3: CASSMGQYYGYTF
J: TRBJ1-4; size: NA; length: 15; V: TRBV11-1; D: TRBD1; DNA: TGTGCCAGCAGCCCACGGACAGGGGTTAATGAAAAACTGTTTTTT; CDR3: CASSPRTGVNEKLFF
J: TRBJ2-5; size: NA; length: 13; V: TRBV7-7; D: TRBD2; DNA: TGTGCTAGCAGCCGGGAGGGTTGGGAGACCCAGTACTTC; CDR3: CASSREGWETQYF
J: TRBJ2-7; size: NA; length: 16; V: TRBV7-2; D: NA; DNA: TGTGCCAGCAGCTTAGAGGCCTTCGCGGGCAACTACGAGCAGTACTTC; CDR3: CASSLEAFAGNYEQYF
J: TRBJ2-2; size: NA; length: 13; V: TRBV27; D: NA; DNA: TGTGCCAGCAGTTCCCAGGGGTCCGGGGAGCTGTTTTTT; CDR3: CASSSQGSGELFF
J: TRBJ2-5; size: NA; length: 17; V: TRBV10-3; D: TRBD2; DNA: TGTGCCATCAGTGGAGGGACTAGCGGGGGGGGCAGGGAGACCCAGTACTTC; CDR3: CAISGGTSGGGRETQYF
J: TRBJ2-3; size: NA; length: 16; V: TRBV28; D: TRBD2; DNA: TGTGCCAGCAGTTTCTCCAGCGGGGGGACGCAAGATACGCAGTATTTT; CDR3: CASSFSSGGTQDTQYF
J: TRBJ2-1; size: NA; length: 11; V: TRBV20-1; D: NA; DNA: TGCAGTGAAGCTGGTGACAATGAGCAGTTCTTC; CDR3: CSEAGDNEQFF
J: TRBJ2-1; size: NA; length: 13; V: TRBV4-1; D: TRBD2; DNA: TGCGCCAGTCGGGGGGGAAGATCCAATGAGCAGTTCTTC; CDR3: CASRGGRSNEQFF
J: TRBJ1-1; size: NA; length: 17; V: TRBV5-5; D: NA; DNA: TGTGCCAGCAGCTTGGCGTGGTCGCGCTCGCGGAACACTGAAGCTTTCTTT; CDR3: CASSLAWSRSRNTEAFF
J: TRBJ2-6; size: NA; length: 15; V: TRBV18; D: NA; DNA: TGTGCCAGCTCACCCGGGATTACTGGGGCCAACGTCCTGACTTTC; CDR3: CASSPGITGANVLTF
J: TRBJ1-5; size: NA; length: 14; V: TRBV30; D: NA; DNA: TGTGCCTGGAGTTTGGACTGGGGTGGTGAGCCCCAGCATTTT; CDR3: CAWSLDWGGEPQHF
J: TRBJ2-7; size: NA; length: 15; V: TRBV11-2; D: NA; DNA: TGTGCCAGCACCGCCTCCCAGTACATCTCCTACGAGCAGTACTTC; CDR3: CASTASQYISYEQYF
J: TRBJ2-2; size: NA; length: 15; V: TRBV25-1; D: NA; DNA: TGTGCCAGCCAAAGGGGGGGGCGGAACACCGGGGAGCTGTTTTTT; CDR3: CASQRGGRNTGELFF